Shown below are 16 T cell receptor beta chains from a single sample sequenced in a study of CD8+CD57+ T cells in acquired aplastic anemia. It was genomic DNA that served as the template for profiling TCR beta VDJ and CDR3. A single record per CDR3 protein comes from TCRdb applying MiXCR to the reads. The sample records fewer than 250,000 distinct CDR3 sequences, around 50% being singletons. Sequenced: sorted CD4+, CD8+, or CD8+CD57+ T cells (not recorded which) from PBMCs. The receptors shown here come from a human donor in good health, serving as a control.

This clonotype was detected many times. The chain carries TRBV28 and TRBJ1-5; D gene uncertain. CDR1 and CDR2 from the germline V gene are MDHEN and SYDVKM. Trimming took 7 bases from V and 9 from J, leaving 16 bases between them. This CDR3 is 13 amino acids long. The CDR3 DNA is TGTGCCAGCAAATTAAACAGTCGTAGGCCCCAGCATTTT. It specifies CASKLNSRRPQHF.

A remark on this clonotype: The junction does not match germline at one end; this may be a read error. V and J are TRBV25-1 and TRBJ1-5; TRBD1 matches 9 bases. This CDR3 is built from 16 residues. Germline CDR1 reads MGHDK; CDR2 reads SYGVNS. In DNA, the CDR3 is TGTACCAGCAGATCATTACGAACAGGGGGCTATCAGCCCCAGCATTTT. This translates into CTSRSLRTGGYQPQHF.

This clonotype was recorded a few times. The V call is TRBV11-2, the J call TRBJ2-6; D is unclear. The CDR3 loop spans 14 amino acids. V was cut by 2 bases and J by 2 bases, with 4 bases left in between. Germline CDR1 is SGHAT and CDR2 is FQNNGV. The chain's CDR3 is CASSLRAGANVLTF. The CDR3 nucleotides read TGTGCCAGCAGCTTAAGGGCTGGGGCCAACGTCCTGACTTTC.

This clonotype came up a few times. V is TRBV5-1 and J is TRBJ2-7, with 11 bases identical to TRBD2. CDR3 size: 14 residues. Unmatched junction bases numbered 6, after V lost 4 bases and J lost 6 bases. CDR1 SGHRS and CDR2 YFSETQ come from the germline V gene. This CDR3 reads CASSRELAGAEQYF. The CDR3 DNA reads as TGCGCCAGCAGCCGCGAACTAGCGGGGGCCGAGCAGTACTTC.

This clonotype was detected a few times. CDR3 sequence (DNA): TGCGCCAGCAACGCCGGGACAGGGTATTTCTACGAGCAGTACTTC. This translates into CASNAGTGYFYEQYF. The chain links TRBV10-2 to TRBJ2-7; 9 bases agree with TRBD1. There are 15 residues in the CDR3. Unmatched junction bases numbered 10, after V lost 7 bases and J lost 3 bases. Germline V gives CDR1 WSHSY, CDR2 SAAADI.

The chain couples TRBV5-1 to TRBJ2-3; TRBD2 aligns across 9 bases. Germline trimming cut 0 bases from V and 2 bases from J; bases unmatched to any gene: 22. Germline V gene data show CDR1 as SGHRS and CDR2 as YFSETQ. The CDR3 is made up of 22 amino acids. CDR3 in amino acids: CASSLGPSGTGIGGKYTDTQYF. As DNA, the CDR3 is TGCGCCAGCAGCTTGGGCCCTAGCGGGACCGGAATAGGGGGAAAATACACAGATACGCAGTATTTT.

On this clonotype: One base away lies a much larger clone, so this may be a sequencing read error. The chain carries TRBV10-3 and TRBJ2-7; 7 bases are shared with TRBD2. The CDR3 is 15 residues long. The J segment lost 2 bases and the V segment lost 10 bases, leaving 14 bases of the junction unmatched. Per germline, CDR1 ENHRY and CDR2 SYGVKD. This chain's CDR3 is CASTPGEGVAYEQYF. In DNA form, the CDR3 reads TGTGCCAGCACCCCCGGGGAGGGTGTAGCCTACGAGCAGTACTTC.

This clonotype was recorded many times. The chain uses TRBV5-1 and TRBJ1-4; 9 bases line up with TRBD1. This CDR3 spans 14 amino acids. Unmatched junction bases numbered 8, after V lost 6 bases and J lost 8 bases. Germline CDR1 is SGHRS and CDR2 is YFSETQ. The CDR3 spells CASTSGTGTEKLFF. The CDR3 bases are TGCGCCAGCACCTCCGGGACAGGGACCGAAAAACTGTTTTTT.

There are many counts of this clonotype. The CDR3 reads CASSVGGTGDQPQHF. CDR3 coding DNA: TGTGCCAGCAGCGTAGGGGGGACAGGGGATCAGCCCCAGCATTTT. The chain links TRBV9 to TRBJ1-5, with 10 nucleotides matching TRBD1. The CDR3 has 15 residues. Germline-derived CDR1 and CDR2 are SGDLS and YYNGEE. V shed 0 bases, J shed 5 bases, and the junction held 2 bases outside the gene matches.

Comments on this clonotype: This may arise from a read error, as a much more abundant clone is one base away. The gene calls are TRBV28 and TRBJ2-3; 7 bases fit TRBD2. The CDR3 is 12 amino acids. CDR1 MDHEN and CDR2 SYDVKM come from the germline V gene. The CDR3 region is CASRTGGGTQCF. The CDR3 DNA reads as TGTGCCAGCAGGACGGGGGGAGGTACGCAGTGTTTT.

V is TRBV11-1 and J is TRBJ2-1; maybe TRBD1 (8 bases). Germline V gene lookup returns CDR1 SGHAT and CDR2 FQDESV (reference sequence). This CDR3 comprises 15 residues. Trimming shortened V by 5 bases and J by 7 bases, and 18 bases separated the two germline ends. CDR3 amino acids: CASSQDGQGGNEQFF. The DNA for the CDR3 is TGTGCCAGCAGCCAAGACGGACAGGGAGGGAATGAGCAGTTCTTC. The variable domain in full, with the rest retrieved from reference TRBV11-1 and TRBJ2-1, is EAEVAQSPRYKITEKSQAVAFWCDPISGHATLYWYRQILGQGPELLVQFQDESVVDDSQLPKDRFSAERLKGVDSTLKIQPAELGDSAMYLCASSQDGQGGNEQFFGPGTRLTVL.

This clonotype was observed a few times. This could be a read error, since a much larger clone is one nucleotide away. Given the absence of the conserved phenylalanine or tryptophan at the CDR3 end, a read error is likely. The genes are TRBV7-9 and TRBJ1-4, with 7 nucleotides matching TRBD1. The germline V gene has CDR1 SEHNR and CDR2 FQNEAQ (reference sequence). Trimming at V came to 8 bases and at J to 8 bases, leaving 5 bases not matched to a gene. This CDR3 comprises 12 residues. The CDR3 here is CASGRGQEKLFL. CDR3 DNA sequence: TGTGCCAGCGGCAGGGGACAGGAAAAACTGTTTCTT.

This chain uses TRBV19 with TRBJ2-7, with D possibly being TRBD1 (5 bases). CDR1 and CDR2 (germline): LNHDA, SQIVND (reference sequence). The ends were cut back, 5 bases at V and 2 bases at J, with 13 bases in the middle. The CDR3 length is 14 residues. In nucleotides, the CDR3 is TGTGCCAGTAGTTCCAGGGCACCAGCCTACGAGCAGTACTTC. It is translated as CASSSRAPAYEQYF.

There are many counts of this clonotype. The chain couples TRBV20-1 to TRBJ1-2; D perhaps matches TRBD1 (5 bases). Germline CDR1 DFQATT, CDR2 SNEGSKA (reference sequence). Trimming left V 5 bases short and J 4 bases short, with 17 bases between. This CDR3 region has 14 residues. For the CDR3, the DNA is TGCAGTGCTTTACTTTCAGGGTTACCCTATGGCTACACCTTC. Translating gives CSALLSGLPYGYTF.

A note on this clonotype: This could be a read error, since a much larger clone is one nucleotide away. The chain employs TRBV6-5 and TRBJ1-3; no reliable D call. Germline V gene data show CDR1 as MNHEY and CDR2 as SVGAGI. Trimming removed 6 bases from V and 0 bases from J, with 12 bases in between. CDR3 length: 15 residues. As DNA, the CDR3 is TGTGCCAGCAGGCTCCGACATCTCTCTGGAAACACCATATATTTT. Translated: CASRLRHLSGNTIYF.

The chain is built from TRBV15 and TRBJ1-2; D perhaps matches TRBD1 (5 bases). The CDR3 is 15 residues long. Trimming shortened V by 0 bases and J by 4 bases, and 12 bases separated the two germline ends. Looked up from germline, CDR1 is LNHNV and CDR2 is YYDKDF (reference sequence). The CDR3, as DNA: TGTGCCACCAGCAGAGAACGGGGCCCGTCCTATGGCTACACCTTC. Encoded protein: CATSRERGPSYGYTF.